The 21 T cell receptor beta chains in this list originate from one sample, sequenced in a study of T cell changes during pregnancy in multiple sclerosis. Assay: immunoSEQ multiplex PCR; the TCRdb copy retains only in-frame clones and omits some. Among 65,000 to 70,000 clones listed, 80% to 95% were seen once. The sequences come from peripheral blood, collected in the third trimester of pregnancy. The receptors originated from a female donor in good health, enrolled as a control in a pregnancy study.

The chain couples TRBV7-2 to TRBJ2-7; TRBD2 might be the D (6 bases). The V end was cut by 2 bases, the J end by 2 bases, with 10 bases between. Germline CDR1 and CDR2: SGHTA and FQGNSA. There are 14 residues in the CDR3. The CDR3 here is CASSLIWGAYEQYF. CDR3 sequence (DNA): TGTGCCAGCAGCTTAATATGGGGGGCCTACGAGCAGTACTTC. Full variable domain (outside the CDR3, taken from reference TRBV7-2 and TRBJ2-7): GAGVSQSPSNKVTEKGKDVELRCDPISGHTALYWYRQSLGQGLEFLIYFQGNSAPDKSGLPSDRFSAERTGGSVSTLTIQRTQQEDSAVYLCASSLIWGAYEQYFGPGTRLTVT.

CDR3 sequence (DNA): TGTGCCAGCAGCCGAACCCCTAGACAGGACTCCTATGGCTACACCTTC. It codes for CASSRTPRQDSYGYTF. The chain has TRBV2 and TRBJ1-2; a possible D gene is TRBD1 (6 bases). V was pared by 6 bases and J by 4 bases, with 21 bases between. From germline, CDR1 is SNHLY and CDR2 FYNNEI. The CDR3 runs 16 residues.

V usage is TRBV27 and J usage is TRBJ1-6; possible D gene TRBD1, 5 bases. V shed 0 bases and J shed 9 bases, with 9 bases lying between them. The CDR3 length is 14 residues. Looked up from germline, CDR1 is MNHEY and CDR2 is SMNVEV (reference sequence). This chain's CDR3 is CASSLSPGGSPLHF. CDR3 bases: TGTGCCAGCAGTTTATCCCCCGGGGGTTCACCCCTCCACTTT.

This CDR3 is CASSLETAGGPKNIQYF. The CDR3 region has the DNA TGCGCCAGCAGCTTGGAAACAGCGGGGGGGCCCAAAAACATTCAGTACTTC. The chain carries TRBV5-1 and TRBJ2-4; 10 bases agree with TRBD2. The CDR3 is made up of 17 amino acids. After removal of 0 bases from V and 2 bases from J, the junction contained 5 bases not matched to a gene. The germline V gene has CDR1 SGHRS and CDR2 YFSETQ.

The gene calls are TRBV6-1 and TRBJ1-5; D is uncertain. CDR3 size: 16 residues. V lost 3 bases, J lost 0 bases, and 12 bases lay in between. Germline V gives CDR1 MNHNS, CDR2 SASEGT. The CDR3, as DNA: TGTGCCAGCAGTGAGGGGTCGGGGAGTAGCAATCAGCCCCAGCATTTT. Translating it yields CASSEGSGSSNQPQHF.

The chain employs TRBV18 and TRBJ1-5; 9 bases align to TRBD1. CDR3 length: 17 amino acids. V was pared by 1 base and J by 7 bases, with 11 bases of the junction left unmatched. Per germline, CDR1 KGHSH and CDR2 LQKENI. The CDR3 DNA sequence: TGTGCCAGCTCACCACGGGCGGTTCGGACAGGGGTCCAGCCCCAGCATTTT. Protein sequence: CASSPRAVRTGVQPQHF.

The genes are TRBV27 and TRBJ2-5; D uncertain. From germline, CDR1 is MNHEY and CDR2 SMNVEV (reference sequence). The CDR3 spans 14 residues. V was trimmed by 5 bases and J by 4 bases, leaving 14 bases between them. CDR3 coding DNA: TGTGCCAGCAGTCCCGGTGGTTCGGGAGAGACCCAGTACTTC. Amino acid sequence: CASSPGGSGETQYF.

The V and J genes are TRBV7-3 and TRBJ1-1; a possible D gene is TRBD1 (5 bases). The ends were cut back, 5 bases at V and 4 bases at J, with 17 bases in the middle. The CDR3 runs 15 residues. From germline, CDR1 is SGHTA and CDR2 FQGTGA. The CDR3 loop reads CASSPGGGWITEAFF. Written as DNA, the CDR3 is TGTGCCAGCAGCCCCGGGGGGGGTTGGATCACTGAAGCTTTCTTT.

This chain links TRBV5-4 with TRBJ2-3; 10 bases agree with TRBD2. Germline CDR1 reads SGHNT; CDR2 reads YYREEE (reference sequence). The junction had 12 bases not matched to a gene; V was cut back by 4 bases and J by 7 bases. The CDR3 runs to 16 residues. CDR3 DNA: TGTGCCAGCAGCGAAAGAAGCGGGGGGGCCCTATATACGCAGTATTTT. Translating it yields CASSERSGGALYTQYF.

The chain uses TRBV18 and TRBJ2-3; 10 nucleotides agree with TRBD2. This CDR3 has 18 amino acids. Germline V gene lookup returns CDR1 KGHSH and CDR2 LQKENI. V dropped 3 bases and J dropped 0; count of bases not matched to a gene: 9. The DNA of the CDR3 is TGTGCCAGCTCACCCACCTCTAGCGGGAGACGAAGCACAGATACGCAGTATTTT. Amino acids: CASSPTSSGRRSTDTQYF.

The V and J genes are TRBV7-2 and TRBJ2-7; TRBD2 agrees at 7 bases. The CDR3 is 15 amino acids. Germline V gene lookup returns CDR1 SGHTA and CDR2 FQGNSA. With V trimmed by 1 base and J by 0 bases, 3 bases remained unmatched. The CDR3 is CASSLGGGFSYEQYF. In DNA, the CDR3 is TGTGCCAGCAGCTTAGGGGGGGGGTTCTCCTACGAGCAGTACTTC.

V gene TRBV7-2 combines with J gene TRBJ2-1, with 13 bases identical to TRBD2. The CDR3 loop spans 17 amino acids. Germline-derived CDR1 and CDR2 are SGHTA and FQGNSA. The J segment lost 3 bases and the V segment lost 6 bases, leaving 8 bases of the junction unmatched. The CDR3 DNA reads TGTGCCAGCAGTAACCGGGGACTAGCGGGACACTACAATGAGCAGTTCTTC. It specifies CASSNRGLAGHYNEQFF.

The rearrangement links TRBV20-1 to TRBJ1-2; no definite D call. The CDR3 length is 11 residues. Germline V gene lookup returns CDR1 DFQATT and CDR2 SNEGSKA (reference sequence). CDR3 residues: CWAPFNYGYTF. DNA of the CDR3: TGCTGGGCCCCTTTCAACTATGGCTACACCTTC.

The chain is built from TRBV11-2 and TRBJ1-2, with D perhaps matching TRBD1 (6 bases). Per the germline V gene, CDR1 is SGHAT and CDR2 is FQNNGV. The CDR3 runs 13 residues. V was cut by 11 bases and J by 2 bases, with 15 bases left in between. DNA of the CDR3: TGTGCCTCTCGGGCACAGGGAAACTATGGCTACACCTTC. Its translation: CASRAQGNYGYTF. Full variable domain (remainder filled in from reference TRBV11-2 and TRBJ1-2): EAGVAQSPRYKIIEKRQSVAFWCNPISGHATLYWYQQILGQGPKLLIQFQNNGVVDDSQLPKDRFSAERLKGVDSTLKIQPAKLEDSAVYLCASRAQGNYGYTFGSGTRLTVV.

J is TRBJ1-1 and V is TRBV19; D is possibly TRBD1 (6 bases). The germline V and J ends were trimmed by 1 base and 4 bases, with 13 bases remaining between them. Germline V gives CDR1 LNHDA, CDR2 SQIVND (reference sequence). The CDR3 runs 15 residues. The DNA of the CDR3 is TGTGCCAGTAGTATAGGGAGGGGGGGGCTCACTGAAGCTTTCTTT. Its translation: CASSIGRGGLTEAFF.

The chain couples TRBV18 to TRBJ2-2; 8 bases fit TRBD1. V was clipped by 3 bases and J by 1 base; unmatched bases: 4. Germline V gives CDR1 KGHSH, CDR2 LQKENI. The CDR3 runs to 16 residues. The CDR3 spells CASSPSGGWNTGELFF. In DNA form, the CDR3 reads TGTGCCAGCTCACCTTCAGGGGGCTGGAACACCGGGGAGCTGTTTTTT. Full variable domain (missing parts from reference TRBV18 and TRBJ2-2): NAGVMQNPRHLVRRRGQEARLRCSPMKGHSHVYWYRQLPEEGLKFMVYLQKENIIDESGMPKERFSAEFPKEGPSILRIQQVVRGDSAAYFCASSPSGGWNTGELFFGEGSRLTVL.

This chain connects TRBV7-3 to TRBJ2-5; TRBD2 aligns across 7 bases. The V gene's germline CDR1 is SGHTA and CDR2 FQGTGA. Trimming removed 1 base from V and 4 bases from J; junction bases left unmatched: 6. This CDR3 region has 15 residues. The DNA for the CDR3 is TGTGCCAGCAGCTTAATTGGGGGGGTCCGAGAGACCCAGTACTTC. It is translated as CASSLIGGVRETQYF. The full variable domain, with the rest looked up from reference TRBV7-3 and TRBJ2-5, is GAGVSQTPSNKVTEKGKYVELRCDPISGHTALYWYRQSLGQGPEFLIYFQGTGAADDSGLPNDRFFAVRPEGSVSTLKIQRTERGDSAVYLCASSLIGGVRETQYFGPGTRLLVL.

Here the CDR3 reads CASRLHPGTGGLGEAFF. CDR3 in DNA: TGTGCCAGCAGACTCCATCCCGGGACAGGGGGTTTAGGTGAAGCTTTCTTT. The chain uses TRBV2 and TRBJ1-1; TRBD1 matches 11 bases. This CDR3 has 17 amino acids. CDR1 and CDR2 from the germline V gene are SNHLY and FYNNEI. The V and J ends lost 6 bases and 7 bases, in that order; junction bases with no gene match: 16.

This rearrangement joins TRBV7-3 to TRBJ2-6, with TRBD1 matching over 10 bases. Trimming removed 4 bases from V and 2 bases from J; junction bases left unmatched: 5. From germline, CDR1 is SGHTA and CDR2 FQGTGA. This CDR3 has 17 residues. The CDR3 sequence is CASSSRGTGAGANVLTF. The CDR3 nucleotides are TGTGCCAGCAGCTCCCGGGGGACAGGGGCTGGGGCCAACGTCCTGACTTTC.

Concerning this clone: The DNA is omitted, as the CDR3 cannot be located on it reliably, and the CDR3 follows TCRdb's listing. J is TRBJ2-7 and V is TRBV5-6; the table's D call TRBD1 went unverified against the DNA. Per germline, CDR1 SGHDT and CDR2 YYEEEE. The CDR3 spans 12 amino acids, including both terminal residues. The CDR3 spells CASSFGQGAGGF.

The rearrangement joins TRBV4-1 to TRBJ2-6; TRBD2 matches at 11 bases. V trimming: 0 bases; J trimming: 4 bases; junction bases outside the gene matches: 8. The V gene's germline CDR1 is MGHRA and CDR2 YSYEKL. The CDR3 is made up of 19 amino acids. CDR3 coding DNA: TGCGCCAGCAGCCAAGATCGGATAGCGGGGGGGCTCGGGGCCAACGTCCTGACTTTC. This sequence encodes CASSQDRIAGGLGANVLTF.